Listed below are T cell receptor beta chains from one sample, sequenced in a study of identical twins. TCRdb used MiXCR to reprocess the 5' RACE reads, holding one entry per CDR3 protein. The sample lists 250,000 or so distinct CDR3 sequences, 5.5% to 8% occurring once. This sample also appeared in a second study, on yellow fever vaccine responses in identical twins.

What was sequenced was memory (CD45RO+) T cells sorted from blood. The source is a woman in her late teens or twenties in good health. The CDR3 runs from the conserved cysteine through the conserved F or W. The D gene is left open where the match is weak. Size is omitted from some rows. Given values are once, few, many or a class for expanded clones.

D gene: TRBD1; V gene: TRBV5-6; J gene: TRBJ2-2; clone size: few; CDR3 protein: CASSTLGTGMTGELFF; CDR3 DNA: TGTGCCAGCAGCACCCTGGGGACAGGGATGACCGGGGAGCTGTTTTTT
D gene: TRBD2; V gene: TRBV4-1; J gene: TRBJ2-1; clone size: .; CDR3 protein: CASSRLAGESSSYNEQFF; CDR3 DNA: TGCGCCAGCAGTCGACTAGCGGGAGAGTCGAGCTCCTACAATGAGCAGTTCTTC
D gene: .; V gene: TRBV12-3/TRBV12-4; J gene: TRBJ1-4; clone size: many; CDR3 protein: CASQKLTGEKLFF; CDR3 DNA: TGTGCCAGCCAGAAATTGACGGGTGAAAAACTGTTTTTT
D gene: TRBD1; V gene: TRBV3-1; J gene: TRBJ1-6; clone size: .; CDR3 protein: CASSQDAAGTGGKSPLHF; CDR3 DNA: TGTGCCAGCAGCCAAGATGCCGCCGGGACAGGAGGGAAGTCACCCCTCCACTTT
D gene: TRBD2; V gene: TRBV28; J gene: TRBJ2-3; clone size: few; CDR3 protein: CASFSLPLAGTTDTQYF; CDR3 DNA: TGTGCCAGCTTTTCCCTCCCCTTAGCGGGGACCACAGATACGCAGTATTTT
D gene: TRBD1; V gene: TRBV7-3; J gene: TRBJ2-4; clone size: .; CDR3 protein: CASSWDRAKNIQYF; CDR3 DNA: TGTGCCAGCAGCTGGGACAGGGCCAAAAACATTCAGTACTTC
D gene: TRBD1; V gene: TRBV6-1; J gene: TRBJ2-2; clone size: .; CDR3 protein: CASTKGQSNTGELFF; CDR3 DNA: TGTGCCAGCACTAAGGGACAGTCTAATACCGGGGAGCTGTTTTTT
D gene: .; V gene: TRBV7-2; J gene: TRBJ2-4; clone size: few; CDR3 protein: CASSPPGLENIQYF; CDR3 DNA: TGTGCCAGCAGCCCACCGGGACTCGAAAACATTCAGTACTTC
D gene: .; V gene: TRBV28; J gene: TRBJ1-1; clone size: few; CDR3 protein: CASNPAMNTEAFF; CDR3 DNA: TGTGCCAGCAATCCGGCCATGAACACTGAAGCTTTCTTT
D gene: .; V gene: TRBV12-3/TRBV12-4; J gene: TRBJ2-3; clone size: many; CDR3 protein: CASSLTPGGSNTDTQYF; CDR3 DNA: TGTGCCAGCAGTCTCACCCCCGGGGGTAGCAACACAGATACGCAGTATTTT
D gene: .; V gene: TRBV12-3/TRBV12-4; J gene: TRBJ2-4; clone size: many; CDR3 protein: CASSLGGPAKNIQYF; CDR3 DNA: TGTGCCAGCAGTTTGGGTGGTCCTGCCAAAAACATTCAGTACTTC
D gene: .; V gene: TRBV19; J gene: TRBJ2-5; clone size: many; CDR3 protein: CASSRAANQETQYF; CDR3 DNA: TGTGCCAGTAGTAGGGCGGCGAACCAAGAGACCCAGTACTTC
D gene: .; V gene: TRBV20-1; J gene: TRBJ2-3; clone size: .; CDR3 protein: CSATTDTQYF; CDR3 DNA: TGCAGTGCTACCACAGATACGCAGTATTTT
D gene: .; V gene: TRBV12-3/TRBV12-4; J gene: TRBJ2-2; clone size: many; CDR3 protein: CASSFQGNTGELFF; CDR3 DNA: TGTGCCAGCAGTTTTCAAGGGAACACCGGGGAGCTGTTTTTT
D gene: .; V gene: TRBV12-3/TRBV12-4; J gene: TRBJ2-3; clone size: many; CDR3 protein: CASSLTGAFTDTQYF; CDR3 DNA: TGTGCCAGCAGTTTAACGGGGGCCTTCACAGATACGCAGTATTTT
D gene: .; V gene: TRBV10-2; J gene: TRBJ1-4; clone size: once; CDR3 protein: CASSERQGNEKLFF; CDR3 DNA: TGCGCCAGCAGTGAGCGGCAGGGTAATGAAAAACTGTTTTTT
D gene: TRBD1; V gene: TRBV12-3/TRBV12-4; J gene: TRBJ1-5; clone size: many; CDR3 protein: CASTQGAGPQHF; CDR3 DNA: TGTGCCAGCACACAGGGGGCTGGGCCCCAGCATTTT
D gene: TRBD2; V gene: TRBV7-8; J gene: TRBJ2-1; clone size: .; CDR3 protein: CASSLGLGLAGGGGNEQFF; CDR3 DNA: TGTGCCAGCAGCTTAGGTCTGGGGCTAGCGGGAGGAGGGGGAAATGAGCAGTTCTTC
D gene: .; V gene: TRBV29-1; J gene: TRBJ1-1; clone size: many; CDR3 protein: CSVDQGTGRGSFF; CDR3 DNA: TGCAGCGTTGATCAAGGCACAGGACGTGGATCTTTCTTT
D gene: TRBD2; V gene: TRBV7-2; J gene: TRBJ2-1; clone size: .; CDR3 protein: CASSLARTSFEGSYNERFF; CDR3 DNA: TGTGCCAGCAGCTTAGCACGGACTAGCTTTGAGGGGTCCTACAATGAGCGGTTCTTC
D gene: TRBD2; V gene: TRBV19; J gene: TRBJ2-4; clone size: .; CDR3 protein: CASSIELAGVAKNIQYF; CDR3 DNA: TGTGCCAGTAGTATAGAATTGGCGGGGGTAGCCAAAAACATTCAGTACTTC
D gene: TRBD2; V gene: TRBV6-1; J gene: TRBJ2-1; clone size: few; CDR3 protein: CASRRTSGDNEQFF; CDR3 DNA: TGTGCCAGCAGGAGGACTAGCGGGGACAATGAGCAGTTCTTC
D gene: TRBD1; V gene: TRBV4-1; J gene: TRBJ2-3; clone size: many; CDR3 protein: CASSQLQGSQRTDTQYF; CDR3 DNA: TGCGCCAGCAGCCAACTACAGGGGTCCCAGAGGACAGATACGCAGTATTTT
D gene: TRBD1; V gene: TRBV5-6; J gene: TRBJ1-4; clone size: .; CDR3 protein: CASSTRGLKLFF; CDR3 DNA: TGTGCCAGCAGCACCAGGGGGTTGAAACTGTTTTTT
D gene: .; V gene: TRBV12-5; J gene: TRBJ2-4; clone size: .; CDR3 protein: CASGLEYWATAKNIQYF; CDR3 DNA: TGTGCTAGTGGTTTGGAGTACTGGGCTACAGCCAAAAACATTCAGTACTTC
D gene: .; V gene: TRBV29-1; J gene: TRBJ2-6; clone size: few; CDR3 protein: CSVEGGAGANVLTF; CDR3 DNA: TGCAGCGTTGAAGGAGGGGCCGGGGCCAACGTCCTGACTTTC
D gene: .; V gene: TRBV3-1; J gene: TRBJ1-1; clone size: few; CDR3 protein: CASSHLDGLLNTEAFF; CDR3 DNA: TGTGCCAGCAGCCATTTGGACGGACTATTGAACACTGAAGCTTTCTTT
D gene: TRBD2; V gene: TRBV10-2; J gene: TRBJ2-1; clone size: many; CDR3 protein: CASRRGTSGAPGYNEQFF; CDR3 DNA: TGCGCCAGCAGGAGGGGGACTAGCGGGGCCCCGGGGTACAATGAGCAGTTCTTC
D gene: TRBD1; V gene: TRBV7-2; J gene: TRBJ1-2; clone size: .; CDR3 protein: CASSYRQGAAYGYTF; CDR3 DNA: TGTGCCAGCAGCTACCGACAGGGGGCCGCCTATGGCTACACCTTC
D gene: TRBD2; V gene: TRBV24-1; J gene: TRBJ2-2; clone size: many; CDR3 protein: CATSDSLHGRTNTGELFF; CDR3 DNA: TGTGCCACCAGTGATTCGCTACACGGGAGGACGAACACCGGGGAGCTGTTTTTT
D gene: .; V gene: TRBV27; J gene: TRBJ1-6; clone size: many; CDR3 protein: CASSFGAFGDSPLHF; CDR3 DNA: TGTGCCAGCAGTTTCGGGGCCTTCGGGGATTCACCCCTCCACTTT
D gene: .; V gene: TRBV7-2; J gene: TRBJ2-2; clone size: .; CDR3 protein: CASSVVLELFF; CDR3 DNA: TGTGCCAGCAGCGTTGTGCTGGAGCTGTTTTTT
D gene: TRBD1; V gene: TRBV7-8; J gene: TRBJ2-5; clone size: .; CDR3 protein: CASRNRGQETQYF; CDR3 DNA: TGTGCCAGCAGAAACAGGGGGCAAGAGACCCAGTACTTC
D gene: .; V gene: TRBV21-1; J gene: TRBJ2-6; clone size: few; CDR3 protein: CASSKIQSGANVLTF; CDR3 DNA: TGTGCCAGCAGCAAAATCCAGTCTGGGGCCAACGTCCTGACTTTC
D gene: .; V gene: TRBV27; J gene: TRBJ2-1; clone size: .; CDR3 protein: CASSLWVLYDNEQFF; CDR3 DNA: TGTGCCAGCAGTCTATGGGTACTTTATGACAATGAGCAGTTCTTC
D gene: .; V gene: TRBV28; J gene: TRBJ2-3; clone size: many; CDR3 protein: CASSIRTDTQYF; CDR3 DNA: TGTGCCAGCAGTATAAGAACAGATACGCAGTATTTT
D gene: TRBD2; V gene: TRBV20-1; J gene: TRBJ2-7; clone size: .; CDR3 protein: CSAIPTSGSNYEQYF; CDR3 DNA: TGCAGTGCTATCCCGACTAGCGGGAGCAACTACGAGCAGTACTTC
D gene: .; V gene: TRBV20-1; J gene: TRBJ2-1; clone size: few; CDR3 protein: CSGGRDSYNEQFF; CDR3 DNA: TGCAGCGGGGGGCGGGACTCCTACAATGAGCAGTTCTTC
D gene: .; V gene: TRBV10-3; J gene: TRBJ1-4; clone size: .; CDR3 protein: CAISSNRAGVGGEKLFF; CDR3 DNA: TGTGCCATCAGTTCCAACCGCGCAGGGGTCGGGGGTGAAAAACTGTTTTTT
D gene: TRBD2; V gene: TRBV20-1; J gene: TRBJ2-7; clone size: .; CDR3 protein: CSARDELAGAGEQYF; CDR3 DNA: TGCAGTGCTAGAGATGAACTAGCGGGAGCTGGCGAGCAGTACTTC
D gene: TRBD2; V gene: TRBV4-1; J gene: TRBJ2-3; clone size: many; CDR3 protein: CASSQVWSGGGGLDTQYF; CDR3 DNA: TGCGCCAGCAGCCAAGTATGGAGCGGGGGGGGCGGTTTGGATACGCAGTATTTT
D gene: TRBD1; V gene: TRBV10-3; J gene: TRBJ2-3; clone size: many; CDR3 protein: CATALQGSTDTQYF; CDR3 DNA: TGTGCCACGGCCCTACAGGGGAGCACAGATACGCAGTATTTT
D gene: .; V gene: TRBV20-1; J gene: TRBJ2-3; clone size: many; CDR3 protein: CSGTTGPDTQYF; CDR3 DNA: TGCAGCGGGACCACCGGCCCAGATACGCAGTATTTT
D gene: .; V gene: TRBV7-3; J gene: TRBJ2-1; clone size: many; CDR3 protein: CASSPRGGNEQFF; CDR3 DNA: TGTGCCAGCAGCCCGAGGGGGGGCAATGAGCAGTTCTTC
D gene: .; V gene: TRBV11-1; J gene: TRBJ1-1; clone size: many; CDR3 protein: CASSTQTVNTEAFF; CDR3 DNA: TGTGCCAGCAGCACGCAAACAGTGAACACTGAAGCTTTCTTT
D gene: .; V gene: TRBV5-6; J gene: TRBJ2-6; clone size: .; CDR3 protein: CASSFISYSGANVLTF; CDR3 DNA: TGTGCCAGCAGCTTCATAAGTTACTCTGGGGCCAACGTCCTGACTTTC
D gene: TRBD1; V gene: TRBV6-1; J gene: TRBJ2-1; clone size: .; CDR3 protein: CASSKSGTGTHNEQFF; CDR3 DNA: TGTGCCAGCAGCAAATCAGGGACAGGCACCCATAATGAGCAGTTCTTC
D gene: TRBD2; V gene: TRBV28; J gene: TRBJ2-3; clone size: many; CDR3 protein: CASSLAGGTTDTQYF; CDR3 DNA: TGTGCCAGCAGTTTGGCGGGAGGGACCACAGATACGCAGTATTTT
D gene: TRBD2; V gene: TRBV20-1; J gene: TRBJ2-3; clone size: few; CDR3 protein: CSAAPGGQNTQYF; CDR3 DNA: TGCAGTGCAGCCCCGGGGGGGCAAAATACGCAGTATTTT
D gene: .; V gene: TRBV20-1; J gene: TRBJ2-7; clone size: many; CDR3 protein: CSAYSTSSYEQYF; CDR3 DNA: TGCAGTGCTTATTCGACTAGCTCCTACGAGCAGTACTTC
D gene: TRBD1; V gene: TRBV24-1; J gene: TRBJ2-3; clone size: few; CDR3 protein: CATSGRTGSTDTQYF; CDR3 DNA: TGTGCCACCAGTGGCCGGACAGGAAGCACAGATACGCAGTATTTT
D gene: .; V gene: TRBV20-1; J gene: TRBJ2-7; clone size: many; CDR3 protein: CSAGPQTSYEQYF; CDR3 DNA: TGCAGTGCTGGGCCCCAAACCTCCTACGAGCAGTACTTC
D gene: .; V gene: TRBV7-9; J gene: TRBJ2-6; clone size: .; CDR3 protein: CASSFISGANVLTF; CDR3 DNA: TGTGCCAGCAGCTTTATCTCTGGGGCCAACGTCCTGACTTTC
D gene: .; V gene: TRBV9; J gene: TRBJ1-3; clone size: .; CDR3 protein: CASSVGDIGNTIYF; CDR3 DNA: TGTGCCAGCAGCGTAGGGGACATCGGTAACACCATATATTTT